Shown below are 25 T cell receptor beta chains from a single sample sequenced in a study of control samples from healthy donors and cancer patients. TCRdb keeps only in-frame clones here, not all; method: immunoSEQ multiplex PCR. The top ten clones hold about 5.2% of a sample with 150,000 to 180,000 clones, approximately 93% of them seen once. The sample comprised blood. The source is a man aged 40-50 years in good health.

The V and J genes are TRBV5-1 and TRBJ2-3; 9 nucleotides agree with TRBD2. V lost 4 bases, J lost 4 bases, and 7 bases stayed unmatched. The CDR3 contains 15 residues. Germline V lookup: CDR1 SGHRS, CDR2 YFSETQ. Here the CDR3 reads CASSGGTSPADTQYF. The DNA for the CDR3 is TGCGCCAGCAGCGGCGGGACTAGCCCCGCAGATACGCAGTATTTT.

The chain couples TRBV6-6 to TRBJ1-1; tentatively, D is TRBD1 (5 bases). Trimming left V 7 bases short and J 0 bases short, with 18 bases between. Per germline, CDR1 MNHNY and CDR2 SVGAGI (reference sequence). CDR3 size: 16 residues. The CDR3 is CASIVRDQLLNTEAFF. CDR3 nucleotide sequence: TGTGCCAGCATTGTACGGGACCAATTATTGAACACTGAAGCTTTCTTT.

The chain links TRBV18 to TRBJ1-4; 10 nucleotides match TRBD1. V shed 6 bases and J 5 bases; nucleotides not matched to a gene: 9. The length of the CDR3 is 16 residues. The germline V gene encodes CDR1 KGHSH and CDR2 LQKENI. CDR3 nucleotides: TGTGCCAGCTCCCTCACTCCGGGACAGGGGAATGAAAAACTGTTTTTT. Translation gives CASSLTPGQGNEKLFF. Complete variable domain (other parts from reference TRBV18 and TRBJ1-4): NAGVMQNPRHLVRRRGQEARLRCSPMKGHSHVYWYRQLPEEGLKFMVYLQKENIIDESGMPKERFSAEFPKEGPSILRIQQVVRGDSAAYFCASSLTPGQGNEKLFFGSGTQLSVL.

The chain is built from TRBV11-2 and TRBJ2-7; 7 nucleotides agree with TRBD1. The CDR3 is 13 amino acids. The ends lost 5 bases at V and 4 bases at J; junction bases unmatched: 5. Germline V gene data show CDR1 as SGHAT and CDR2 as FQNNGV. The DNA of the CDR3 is TGTGCCAGCAGCCGCGGACAGGCGTACGAGCAGTACTTC. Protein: CASSRGQAYEQYF.

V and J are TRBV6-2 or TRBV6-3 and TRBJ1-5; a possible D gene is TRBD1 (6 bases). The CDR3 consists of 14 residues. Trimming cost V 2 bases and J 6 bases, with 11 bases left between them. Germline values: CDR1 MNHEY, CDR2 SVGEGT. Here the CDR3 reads CASSYGGAGQPQHF. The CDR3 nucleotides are TGTGCCAGCAGTTACGGGGGGGCTGGTCAGCCCCAGCATTTT.

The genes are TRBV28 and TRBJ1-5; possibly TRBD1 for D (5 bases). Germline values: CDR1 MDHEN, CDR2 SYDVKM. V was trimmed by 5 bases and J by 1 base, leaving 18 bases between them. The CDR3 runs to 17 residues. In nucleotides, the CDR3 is TGTGCCAGCAGTACCCCCCCCTCGGGGGGAAGCAATCAGCCCCAGCATTTT. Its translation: CASSTPPSGGSNQPQHF.

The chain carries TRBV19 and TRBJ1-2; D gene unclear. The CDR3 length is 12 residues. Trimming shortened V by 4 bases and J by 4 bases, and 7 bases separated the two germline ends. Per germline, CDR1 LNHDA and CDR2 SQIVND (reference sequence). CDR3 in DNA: TGTGCCAGTAGTACTGATCTCTATGGCTACACCTTC. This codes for CASSTDLYGYTF.

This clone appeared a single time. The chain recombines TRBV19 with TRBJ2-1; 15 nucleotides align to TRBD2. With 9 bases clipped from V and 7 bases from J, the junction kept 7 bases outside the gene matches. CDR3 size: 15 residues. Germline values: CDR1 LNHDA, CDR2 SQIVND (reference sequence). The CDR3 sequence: CARETGLAGGNEQFF. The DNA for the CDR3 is TGTGCCAGAGAGACCGGACTAGCGGGGGGGAATGAGCAGTTCTTC.

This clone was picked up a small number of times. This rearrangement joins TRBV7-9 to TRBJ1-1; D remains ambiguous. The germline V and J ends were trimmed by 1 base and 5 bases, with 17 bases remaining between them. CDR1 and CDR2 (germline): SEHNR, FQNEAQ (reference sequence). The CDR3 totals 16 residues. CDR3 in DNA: TGTGCCAGCAGCTTAGTTCCCGGGATATTGGGGACTGAAGCTTTCTTT. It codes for CASSLVPGILGTEAFF.

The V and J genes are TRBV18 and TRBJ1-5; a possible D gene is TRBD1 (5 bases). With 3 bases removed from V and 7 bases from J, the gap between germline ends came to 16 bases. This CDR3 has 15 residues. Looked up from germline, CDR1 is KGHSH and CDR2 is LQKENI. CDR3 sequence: CASSPSWDSRQPQHF. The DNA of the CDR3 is TGTGCCAGCTCACCCTCCTGGGACTCACGACAGCCCCAGCATTTT.

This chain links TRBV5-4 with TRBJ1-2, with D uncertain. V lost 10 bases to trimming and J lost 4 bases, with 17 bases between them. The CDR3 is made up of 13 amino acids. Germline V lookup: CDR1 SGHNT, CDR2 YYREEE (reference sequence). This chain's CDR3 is CAGSGPGGYGYTF. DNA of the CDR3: TGTGCCGGAAGCGGACCGGGAGGCTATGGCTACACCTTC. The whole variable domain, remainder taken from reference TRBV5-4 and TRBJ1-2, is ETGVTQSPTHLIKTRGQQVTLRCSSQSGHNTVSWYQQALGQGPQFIFQYYREEENGRGNFPPRFSGLQFPNYSSELNVNALELDDSALYLCAGSGPGGYGYTFGSGTRLTVV.

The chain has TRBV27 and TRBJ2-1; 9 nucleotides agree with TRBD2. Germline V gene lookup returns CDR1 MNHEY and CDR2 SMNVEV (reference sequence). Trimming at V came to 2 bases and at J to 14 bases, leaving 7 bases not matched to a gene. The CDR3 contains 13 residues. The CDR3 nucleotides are TGTGCCAGCAGTTTAGGACTCGGGACTAGCAAGTTCTTC. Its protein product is CASSLGLGTSKFF.

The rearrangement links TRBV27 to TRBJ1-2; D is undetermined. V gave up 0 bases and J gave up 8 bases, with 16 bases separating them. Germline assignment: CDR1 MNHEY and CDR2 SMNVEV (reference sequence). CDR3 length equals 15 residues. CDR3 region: CASSLSAPPSEGYTF. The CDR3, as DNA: TGTGCCAGCAGTTTATCCGCCCCCCCGTCGGAAGGCTACACCTTC.

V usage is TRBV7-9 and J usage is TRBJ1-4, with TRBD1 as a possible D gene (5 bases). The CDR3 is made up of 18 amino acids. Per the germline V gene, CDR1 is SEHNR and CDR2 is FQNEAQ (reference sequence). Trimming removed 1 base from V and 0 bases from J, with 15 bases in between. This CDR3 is CASSLVSVEGSTNEKLFF. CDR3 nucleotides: TGTGCCAGCAGCTTAGTCAGCGTAGAGGGGTCAACTAATGAAAAACTGTTTTTT.

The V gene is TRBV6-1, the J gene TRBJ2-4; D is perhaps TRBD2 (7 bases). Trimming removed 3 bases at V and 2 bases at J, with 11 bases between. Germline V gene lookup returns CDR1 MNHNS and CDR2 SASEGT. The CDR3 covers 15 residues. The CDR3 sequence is CASSDAGATKNIQYF. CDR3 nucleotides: TGTGCCAGCAGTGATGCGGGGGCGACCAAAAACATTCAGTACTTC.

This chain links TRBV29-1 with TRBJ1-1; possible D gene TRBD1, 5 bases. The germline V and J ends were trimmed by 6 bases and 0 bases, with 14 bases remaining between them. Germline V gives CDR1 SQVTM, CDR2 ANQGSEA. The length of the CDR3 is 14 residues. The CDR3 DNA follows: TGCAGCGTCCCCCGGGGGGGAATGAACACTGAAGCTTTCTTT. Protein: CSVPRGGMNTEAFF.

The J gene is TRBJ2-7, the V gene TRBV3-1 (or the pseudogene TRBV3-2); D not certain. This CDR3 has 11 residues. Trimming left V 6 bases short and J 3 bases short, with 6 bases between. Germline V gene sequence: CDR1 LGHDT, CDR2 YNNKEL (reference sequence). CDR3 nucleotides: TGTGCCAGCAGACAGCACTACGAGCAGTACTTC. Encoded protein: CASRQHYEQYF.

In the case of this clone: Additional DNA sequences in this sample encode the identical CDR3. Here the CDR3 reads CASSLTGGNTEAFF. The CDR3 bases are TGCGCCAGCAGCTTGACAGGAGGGAACACTGAAGCTTTCTTT. V usage is TRBV5-1 and J usage is TRBJ1-1, with D possibly being TRBD1 (5 bases). Trimming removed 1 base from V and 1 base from J, with 8 bases in between. This CDR3 has 14 amino acids. Germline V gene data show CDR1 as SGHRS and CDR2 as YFSETQ.

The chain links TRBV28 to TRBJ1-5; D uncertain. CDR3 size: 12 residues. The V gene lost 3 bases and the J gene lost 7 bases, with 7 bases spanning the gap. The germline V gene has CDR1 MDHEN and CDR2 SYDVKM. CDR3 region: CASSLSQQPQHF. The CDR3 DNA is TGTGCCAGCAGTTTGTCCCAGCAGCCCCAGCATTTT.

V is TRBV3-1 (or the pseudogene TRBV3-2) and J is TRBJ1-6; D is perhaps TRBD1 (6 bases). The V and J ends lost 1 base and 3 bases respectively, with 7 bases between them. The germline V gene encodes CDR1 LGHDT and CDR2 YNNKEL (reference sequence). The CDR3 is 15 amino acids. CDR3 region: CASSQARGYNSPLHF. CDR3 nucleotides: TGTGCCAGCAGCCAAGCCAGGGGCTATAATTCACCCCTCCACTTT.

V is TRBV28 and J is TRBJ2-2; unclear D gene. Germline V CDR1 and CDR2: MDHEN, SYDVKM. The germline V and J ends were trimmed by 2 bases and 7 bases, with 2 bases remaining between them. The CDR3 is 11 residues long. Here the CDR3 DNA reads TGTGCCAGCAGTTTAAACGGGGAGCTGTTTTTT. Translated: CASSLNGELFF.

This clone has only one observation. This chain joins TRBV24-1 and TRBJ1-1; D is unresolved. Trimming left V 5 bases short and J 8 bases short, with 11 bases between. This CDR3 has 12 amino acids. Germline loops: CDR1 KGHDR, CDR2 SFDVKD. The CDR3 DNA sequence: TGTGCCACCAGTGCCACTCTGGGGGAAGCTTTCTTT. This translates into CATSATLGEAFF.

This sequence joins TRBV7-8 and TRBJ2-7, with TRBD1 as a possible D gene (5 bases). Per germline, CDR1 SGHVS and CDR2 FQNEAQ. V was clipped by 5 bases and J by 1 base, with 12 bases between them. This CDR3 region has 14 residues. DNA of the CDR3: TGTGCCAGCAGCGATCGCAAGGGGTCCTACGAGCAGTACTTC. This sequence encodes CASSDRKGSYEQYF.

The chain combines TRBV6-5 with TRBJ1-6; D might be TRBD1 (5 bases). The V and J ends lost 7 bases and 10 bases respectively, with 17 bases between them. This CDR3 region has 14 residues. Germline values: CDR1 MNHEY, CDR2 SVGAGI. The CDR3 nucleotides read TGTGCCAGCACCGCGGGAGGGTCAGGGTCACCCCTCCACTTT. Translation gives CASTAGGSGSPLHF.

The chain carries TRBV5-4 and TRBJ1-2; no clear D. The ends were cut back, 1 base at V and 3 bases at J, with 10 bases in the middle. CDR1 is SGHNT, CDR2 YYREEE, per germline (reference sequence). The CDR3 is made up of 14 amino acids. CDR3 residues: CASSLHVNDYGYTF. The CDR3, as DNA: TGTGCCAGCAGCTTGCATGTTAACGACTATGGCTACACCTTC.